The clone carrying this T cell receptor beta chain was detected only a few times. Its specificity is not known. These data are taken from a study of identical twins. The study's findings and limits: Among out-of-frame alpha sequences shared by twins, low generation probability occurred in excess. One should note that invariant MAIT and iNKT cells could partly confound zero-insertion analyses.

MiXCR was run by TCRdb on the 5' RACE reads, yielding one entry per CDR3 protein. Altogether around 480,000 distinct CDR3 sequences are present, approximately 15% being singletons, with the ten largest covering about 0.52%. Trimming left V 5 bases short and J 1 base short, with 11 bases between. This CDR3 contains 14 residues. The V gene's germline CDR1 is SEHNR and CDR2 FQNEAQ (reference sequence). This sample was shared with a second study, whose subject was yellow fever vaccine responses in identical twins. That work adds: In identical twins, vaccine T cell responses appeared partly shared and partly individual.

The rearrangement links TRBV7-9 to TRBJ1-1; D uncertain. The source is a woman in her late teens or twenties in good health. The sequencing sample was made of CD4+ T cells sorted from blood. The CDR3 loop is CASSPPPANTEAFF. The CDR3 nucleotides are TGTGCCAGCAGCCCCCCGCCAGCGAACACTGAAGCTTTCTTT.